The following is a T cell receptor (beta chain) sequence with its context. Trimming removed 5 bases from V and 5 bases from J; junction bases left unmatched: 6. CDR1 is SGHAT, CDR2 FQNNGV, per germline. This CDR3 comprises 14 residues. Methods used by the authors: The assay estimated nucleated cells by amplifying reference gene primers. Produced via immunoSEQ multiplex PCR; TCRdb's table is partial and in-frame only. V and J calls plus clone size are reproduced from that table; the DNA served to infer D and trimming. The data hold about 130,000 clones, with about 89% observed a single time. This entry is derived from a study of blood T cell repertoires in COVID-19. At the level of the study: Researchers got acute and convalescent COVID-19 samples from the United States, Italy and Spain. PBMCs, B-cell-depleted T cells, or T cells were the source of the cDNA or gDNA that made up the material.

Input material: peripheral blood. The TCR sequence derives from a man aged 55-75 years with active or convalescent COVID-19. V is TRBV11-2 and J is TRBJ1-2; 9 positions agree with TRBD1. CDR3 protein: CASSPTGGEYGYTF. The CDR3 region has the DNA TGTGCCAGCAGCCCAACAGGGGGCGAATATGGCTACACCTTC. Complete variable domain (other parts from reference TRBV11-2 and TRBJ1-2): EAGVAQSPRYKIIEKRQSVAFWCNPISGHATLYWYQQILGQGPKLLIQFQNNGVVDDSQLPKDRFSAERLKGVDSTLKIQPAKLEDSAVYLCASSPTGGEYGYTFGSGTRLTVV.